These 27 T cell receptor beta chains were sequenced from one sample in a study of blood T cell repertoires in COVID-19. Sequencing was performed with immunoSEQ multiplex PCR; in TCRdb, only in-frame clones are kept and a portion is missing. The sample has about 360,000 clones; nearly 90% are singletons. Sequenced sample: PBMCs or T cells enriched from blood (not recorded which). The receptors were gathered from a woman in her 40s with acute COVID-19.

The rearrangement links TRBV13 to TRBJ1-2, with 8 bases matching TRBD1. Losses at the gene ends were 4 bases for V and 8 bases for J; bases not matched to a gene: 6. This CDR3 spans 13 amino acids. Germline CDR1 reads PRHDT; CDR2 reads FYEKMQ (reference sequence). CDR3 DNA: TGTGCCAGCAGCTCTCAGGGGGCGAGGGGCTACACCTTC. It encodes CASSSQGARGYTF.

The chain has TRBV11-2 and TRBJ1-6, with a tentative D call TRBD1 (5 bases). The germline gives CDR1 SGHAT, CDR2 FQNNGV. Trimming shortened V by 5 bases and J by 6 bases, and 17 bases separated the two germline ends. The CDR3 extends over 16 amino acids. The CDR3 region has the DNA TGTGCCAGCAGCCGCACTAGCGGGGGAGCTAATTCACCCCTCCACTTT. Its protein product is CASSRTSGGANSPLHF.

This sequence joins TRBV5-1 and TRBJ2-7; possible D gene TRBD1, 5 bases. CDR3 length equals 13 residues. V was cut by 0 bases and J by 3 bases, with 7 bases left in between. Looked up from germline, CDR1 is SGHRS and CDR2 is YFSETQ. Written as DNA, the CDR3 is TGCGCCAGCAGCTTGGTTCAGGGCTACGAGCAGTACTTC. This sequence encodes CASSLVQGYEQYF.

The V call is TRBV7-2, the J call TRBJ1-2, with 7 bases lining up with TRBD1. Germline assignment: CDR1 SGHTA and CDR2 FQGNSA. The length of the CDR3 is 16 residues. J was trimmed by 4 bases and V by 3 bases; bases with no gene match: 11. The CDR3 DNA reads TGTGCCAGCAGCTTCGGTTCTGGGGGGACAGTCTATGGCTACACCTTC. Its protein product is CASSFGSGGTVYGYTF.

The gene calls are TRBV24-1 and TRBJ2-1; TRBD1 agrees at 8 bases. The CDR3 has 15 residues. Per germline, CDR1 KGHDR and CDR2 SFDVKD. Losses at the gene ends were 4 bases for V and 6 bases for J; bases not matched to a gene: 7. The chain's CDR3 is CATSEYATGVNEQFF. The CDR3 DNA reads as TGTGCCACCAGTGAATATGCGACAGGGGTCAATGAGCAGTTCTTC.

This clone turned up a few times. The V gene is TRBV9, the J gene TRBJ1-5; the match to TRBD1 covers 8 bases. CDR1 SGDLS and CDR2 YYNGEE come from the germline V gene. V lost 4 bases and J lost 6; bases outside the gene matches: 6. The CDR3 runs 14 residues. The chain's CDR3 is CASSSTGTGQPQHF. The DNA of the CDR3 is TGTGCCAGCAGCTCTACAGGGACAGGTCAGCCCCAGCATTTT. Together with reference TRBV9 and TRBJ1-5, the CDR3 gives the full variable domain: DSGVTQTPKHLITATGQRVTLRCSPRSGDLSVYWYQQSLDQGLQFLIQYYNGEERAKGNILERFSAQQFPDLHSELNLSSLELGDSALYFCASSSTGTGQPQHFGDGTRLSIL.

The CDR3 DNA sequence: TGCGCCAGCAGCAGACGGGACAGGGGTTCTAGCAATCAGCCCCAGCATTTT. Translated, it gives CASSRRDRGSSNQPQHF. The rearrangement uses TRBV4-1 and TRBJ1-5; TRBD1 matches 10 bases. Unmatched junction bases numbered 7, after V lost 5 bases and J lost 0 bases. Per germline, CDR1 MGHRA and CDR2 YSYEKL. The CDR3 spans 17 residues.

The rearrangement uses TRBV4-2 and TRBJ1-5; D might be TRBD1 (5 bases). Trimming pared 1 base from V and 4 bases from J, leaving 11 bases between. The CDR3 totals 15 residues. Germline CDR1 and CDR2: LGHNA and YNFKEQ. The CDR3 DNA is TGTGCCAGCAGCCAAGCCGGGGGAGGAAATCAGCCCCAGCATTTT. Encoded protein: CASSQAGGGNQPQHF.

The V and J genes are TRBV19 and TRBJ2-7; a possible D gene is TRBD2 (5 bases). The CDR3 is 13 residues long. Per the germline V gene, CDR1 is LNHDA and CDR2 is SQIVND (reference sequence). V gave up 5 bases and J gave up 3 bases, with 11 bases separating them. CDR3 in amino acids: CASSSGVGYEQYF. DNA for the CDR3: TGTGCCAGTAGTTCCGGGGTTGGCTACGAGCAGTACTTC.

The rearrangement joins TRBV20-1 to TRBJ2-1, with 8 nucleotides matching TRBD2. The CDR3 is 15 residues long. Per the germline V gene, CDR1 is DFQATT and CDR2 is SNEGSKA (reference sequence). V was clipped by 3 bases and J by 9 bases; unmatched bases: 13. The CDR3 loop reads CSASRLAGPRGEQFF. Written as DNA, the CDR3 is TGCAGTGCTAGTAGGTTAGCGGGGCCTCGGGGTGAGCAGTTCTTC.

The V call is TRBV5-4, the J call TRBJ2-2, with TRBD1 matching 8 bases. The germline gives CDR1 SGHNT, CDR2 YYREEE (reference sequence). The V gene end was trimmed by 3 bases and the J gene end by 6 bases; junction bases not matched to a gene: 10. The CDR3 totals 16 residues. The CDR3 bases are TGTGCCAGCAGCTCGCGGAGACAGGGGACCTCCGGGGAGCTGTTTTTT. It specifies CASSSRRQGTSGELFF.

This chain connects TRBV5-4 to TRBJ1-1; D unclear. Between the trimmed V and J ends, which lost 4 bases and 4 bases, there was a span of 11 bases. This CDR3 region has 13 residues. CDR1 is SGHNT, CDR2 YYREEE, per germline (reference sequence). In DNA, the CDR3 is TGTGCCAGCAGCCTGGTTAGGAGCACTGAAGCTTTCTTT. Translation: CASSLVRSTEAFF.

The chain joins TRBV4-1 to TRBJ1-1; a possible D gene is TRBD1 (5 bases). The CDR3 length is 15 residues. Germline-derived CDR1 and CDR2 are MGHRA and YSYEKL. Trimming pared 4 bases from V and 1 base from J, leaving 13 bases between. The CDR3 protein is CASSPRGGENTEAFF. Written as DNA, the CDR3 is TGCGCCAGCAGCCCAAGGGGAGGGGAGAACACTGAAGCTTTCTTT.

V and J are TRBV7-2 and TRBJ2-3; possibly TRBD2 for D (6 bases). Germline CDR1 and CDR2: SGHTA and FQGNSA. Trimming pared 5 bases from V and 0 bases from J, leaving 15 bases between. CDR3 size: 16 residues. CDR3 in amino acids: CASSPHDGTSTDTQYF. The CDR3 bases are TGTGCCAGCAGCCCCCATGACGGGACTAGCACAGATACGCAGTATTTT.

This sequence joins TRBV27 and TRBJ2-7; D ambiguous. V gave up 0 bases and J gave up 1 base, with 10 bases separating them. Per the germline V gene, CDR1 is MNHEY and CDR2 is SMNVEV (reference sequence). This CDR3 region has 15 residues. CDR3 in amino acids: CASSLSFLSSYEQYF. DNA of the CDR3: TGTGCCAGCAGTTTATCGTTTTTGTCATCCTACGAGCAGTACTTC.

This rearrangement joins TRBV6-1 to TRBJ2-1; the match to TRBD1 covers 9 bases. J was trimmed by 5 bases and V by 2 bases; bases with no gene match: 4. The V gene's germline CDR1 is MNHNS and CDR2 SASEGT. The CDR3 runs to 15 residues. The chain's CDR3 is CASSERGTGNNEQFF. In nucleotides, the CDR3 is TGTGCCAGCAGTGAACGGGGGACAGGGAACAATGAGCAGTTCTTC.

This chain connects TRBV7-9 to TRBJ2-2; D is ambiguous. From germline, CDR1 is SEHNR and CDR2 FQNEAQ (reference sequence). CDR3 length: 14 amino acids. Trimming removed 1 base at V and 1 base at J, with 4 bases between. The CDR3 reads CASSLVQNTGELFF. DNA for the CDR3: TGTGCCAGCAGCTTAGTACAGAACACCGGGGAGCTGTTTTTT.

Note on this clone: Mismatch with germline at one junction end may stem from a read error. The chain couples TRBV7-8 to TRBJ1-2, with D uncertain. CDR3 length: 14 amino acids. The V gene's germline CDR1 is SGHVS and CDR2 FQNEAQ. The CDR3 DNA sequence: TGTGCCAGCAGCCCAAGCGACCGGCACTACGGCTACACCTTC. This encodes CASSPSDRHYGYTF.

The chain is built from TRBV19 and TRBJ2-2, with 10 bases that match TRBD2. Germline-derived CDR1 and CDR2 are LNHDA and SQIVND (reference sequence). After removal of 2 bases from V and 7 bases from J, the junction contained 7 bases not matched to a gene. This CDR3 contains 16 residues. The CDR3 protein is CASSIRLAGGIGELFF. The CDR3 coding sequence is TGTGCCAGTAGTATACGCTTAGCGGGGGGTATCGGGGAGCTGTTTTTT.

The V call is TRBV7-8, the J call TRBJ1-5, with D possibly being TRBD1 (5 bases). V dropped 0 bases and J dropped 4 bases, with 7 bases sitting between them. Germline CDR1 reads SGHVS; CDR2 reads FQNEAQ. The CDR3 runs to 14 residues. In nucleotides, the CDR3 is TGTGCCAGCAGCTTAGCCAGGGTAAATCAGCCCCAGCATTTT. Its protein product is CASSLARVNQPQHF.

This CDR3 reads CASKERGRNYGYTF. For the CDR3, the DNA is TGTGCCAGCAAGGAACGAGGGCGCAACTATGGCTACACCTTC. The V call is TRBV6-5, the J call TRBJ1-2, with D uncertain. The CDR3 has 14 amino acids. Germline V gives CDR1 MNHEY, CDR2 SVGAGI. Trimming stripped 7 bases from V and 2 bases from J, with 14 bases between.

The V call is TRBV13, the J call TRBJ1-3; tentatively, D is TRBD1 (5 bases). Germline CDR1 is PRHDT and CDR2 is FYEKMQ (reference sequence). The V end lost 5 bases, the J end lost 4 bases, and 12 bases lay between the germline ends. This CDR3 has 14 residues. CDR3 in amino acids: CASSGQLAGNTIYF. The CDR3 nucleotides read TGTGCCAGCAGCGGACAACTGGCGGGAAACACCATATATTTT.

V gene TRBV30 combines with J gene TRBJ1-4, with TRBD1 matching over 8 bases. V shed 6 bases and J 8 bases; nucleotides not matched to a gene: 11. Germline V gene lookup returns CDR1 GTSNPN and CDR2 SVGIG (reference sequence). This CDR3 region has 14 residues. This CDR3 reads CACPGQVGYEKLFF. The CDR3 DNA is TGTGCCTGCCCGGGACAGGTGGGGTACGAAAAACTGTTTTTT.

The CDR3 protein is CASSPRQSNEKLFF. The DNA of the CDR3 is TGTGCCAGCAGTCCCAGGCAGTCTAATGAAAAACTGTTTTTT. The rearrangement uses TRBV2 and TRBJ1-4; no definite D call. V was cut by 5 bases and J by 3 bases, with 10 bases left in between. Germline V gene sequence: CDR1 SNHLY, CDR2 FYNNEI. This CDR3 region has 14 residues.

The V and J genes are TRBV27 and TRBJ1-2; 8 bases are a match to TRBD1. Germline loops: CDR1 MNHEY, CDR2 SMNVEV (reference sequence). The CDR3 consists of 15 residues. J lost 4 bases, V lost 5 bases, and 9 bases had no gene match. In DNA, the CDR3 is TGTGCCAGCAGTCCCGTCGGACAGGGAGGCTATGGCTACACCTTC. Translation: CASSPVGQGGYGYTF.

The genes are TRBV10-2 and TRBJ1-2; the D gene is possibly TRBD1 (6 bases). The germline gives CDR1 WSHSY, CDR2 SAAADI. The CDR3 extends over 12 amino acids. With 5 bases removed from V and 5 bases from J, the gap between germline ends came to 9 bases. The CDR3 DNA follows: TGCGCCAGCAGTCAGACAGGATATGGCTACACCTTC. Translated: CASSQTGYGYTF.

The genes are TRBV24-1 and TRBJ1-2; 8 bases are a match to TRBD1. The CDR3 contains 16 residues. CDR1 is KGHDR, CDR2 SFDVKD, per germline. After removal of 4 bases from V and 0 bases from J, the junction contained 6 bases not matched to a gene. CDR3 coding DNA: TGTGCCACCAGTGACTACGACAGGGGACCTAACTATGGCTACACCTTC. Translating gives CATSDYDRGPNYGYTF.